This TCR beta chain was documented in a study of shared clonotypes between healthy human individuals. V was clipped by 6 bases and J by 2 bases; unmatched bases: 3. The CDR3 has 14 residues. Germline V gene lookup returns CDR1 MNHNS and CDR2 SASEGT. The table came from immunoSEQ multiplex PCR; TCRdb's copy has only in-frame clones and leaves some out. The table lists fewer than 1.8 million clones, approximately 98.5% of them singletons, with approximately 0.4% in the top ten. The sequenced material came from naive CD4+ T cells sorted from blood. Indicated subset: CD45RA+ positively selected. The receptor comes from a man aged 25 to 40 in good health. This rearrangement joins TRBV6-1 to TRBJ2-7; TRBD2 matches 11 bases. In DNA form, the CDR3 reads TGTGCCAGCAGGAAGACTAGCGGGGCCTACGAGCAGTACTTC. Its translation: CASRKTSGAYEQYF.